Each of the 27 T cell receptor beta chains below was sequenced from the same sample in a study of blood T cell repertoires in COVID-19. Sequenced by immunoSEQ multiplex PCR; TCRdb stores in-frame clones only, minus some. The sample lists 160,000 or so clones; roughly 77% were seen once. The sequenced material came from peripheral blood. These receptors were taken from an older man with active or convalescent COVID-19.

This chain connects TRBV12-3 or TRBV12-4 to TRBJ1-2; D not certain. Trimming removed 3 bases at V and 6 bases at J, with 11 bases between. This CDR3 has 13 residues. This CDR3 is CASSLGSPNGYTF. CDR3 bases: TGTGCCAGCAGTTTGGGCAGCCCTAATGGCTACACCTTC.

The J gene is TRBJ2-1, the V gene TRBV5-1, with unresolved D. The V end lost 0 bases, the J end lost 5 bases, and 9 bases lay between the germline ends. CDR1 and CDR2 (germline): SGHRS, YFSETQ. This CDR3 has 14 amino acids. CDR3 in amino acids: CASSLGFRDNEQFF. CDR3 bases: TGCGCCAGCAGCTTGGGCTTCCGAGACAATGAGCAGTTCTTC.

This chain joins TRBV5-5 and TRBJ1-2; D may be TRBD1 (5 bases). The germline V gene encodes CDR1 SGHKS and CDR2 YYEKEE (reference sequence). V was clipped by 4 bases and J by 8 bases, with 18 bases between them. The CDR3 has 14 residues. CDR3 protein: CASSHDRGLGGYTF. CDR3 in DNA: TGTGCCAGCAGCCATGACAGAGGTCTGGGCGGCTACACCTTC.

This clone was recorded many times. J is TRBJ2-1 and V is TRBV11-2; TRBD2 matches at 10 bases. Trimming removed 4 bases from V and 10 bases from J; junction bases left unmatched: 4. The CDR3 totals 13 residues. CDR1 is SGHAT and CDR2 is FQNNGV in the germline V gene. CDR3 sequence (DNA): TGTGCCAGCAGCTCGGGACTAGCGCGAGAGCAGTTCTTC. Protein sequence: CASSSGLAREQFF.

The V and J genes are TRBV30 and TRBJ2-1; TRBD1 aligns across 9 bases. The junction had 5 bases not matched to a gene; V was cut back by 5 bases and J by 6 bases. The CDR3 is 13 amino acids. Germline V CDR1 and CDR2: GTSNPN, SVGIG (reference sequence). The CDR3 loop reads CAWDGTGINEQFF. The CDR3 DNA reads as TGTGCCTGGGACGGGACAGGGATCAATGAGCAGTTCTTC. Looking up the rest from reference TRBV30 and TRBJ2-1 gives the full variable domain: SQTIHQWPATLVQPVGSPLSLECTVEGTSNPNLYWYRQAAGRGLQLLFYSVGIGQISSEVPQNLSASRPQDRQFILSSKKLLLSDSGFYLCAWDGTGINEQFFGPGTRLTVL.

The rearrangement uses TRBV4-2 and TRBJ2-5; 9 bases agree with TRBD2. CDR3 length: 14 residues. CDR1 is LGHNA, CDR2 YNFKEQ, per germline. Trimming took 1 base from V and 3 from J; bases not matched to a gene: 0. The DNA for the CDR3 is TGTGCCAGCAGCCAAGCTAGCGGGGAAGAGACCCAGTACTTC. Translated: CASSQASGEETQYF.

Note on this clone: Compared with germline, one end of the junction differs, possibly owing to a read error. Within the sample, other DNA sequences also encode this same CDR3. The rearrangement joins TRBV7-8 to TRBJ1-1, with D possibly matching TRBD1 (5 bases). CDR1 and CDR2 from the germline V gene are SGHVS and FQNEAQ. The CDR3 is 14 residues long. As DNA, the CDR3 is TGTGCTAGCAGCTTATATCGGGGACTCACTGAAGCTTTCTTT. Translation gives CASSLYRGLTEAFF.

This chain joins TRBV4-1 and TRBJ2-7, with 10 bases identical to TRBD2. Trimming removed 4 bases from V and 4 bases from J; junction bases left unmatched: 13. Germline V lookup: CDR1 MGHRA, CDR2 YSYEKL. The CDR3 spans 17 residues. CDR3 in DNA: TGCGCCAGCAGCCTGCACCGGACAAGCGGGGGGGCATACGAGCAGTACTTC. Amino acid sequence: CASSLHRTSGGAYEQYF.

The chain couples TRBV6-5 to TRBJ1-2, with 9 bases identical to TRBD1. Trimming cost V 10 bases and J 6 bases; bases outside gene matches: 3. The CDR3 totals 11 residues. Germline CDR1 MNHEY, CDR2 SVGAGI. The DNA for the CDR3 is TGTGCCACCGGACAGGGGAATGGCTACACCTTC. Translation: CATGQGNGYTF.

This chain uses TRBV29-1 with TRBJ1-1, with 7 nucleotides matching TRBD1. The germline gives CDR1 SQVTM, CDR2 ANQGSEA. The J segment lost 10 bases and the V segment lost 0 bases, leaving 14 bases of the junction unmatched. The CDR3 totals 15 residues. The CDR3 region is CSVEDLEGAGWGAFF. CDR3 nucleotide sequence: TGCAGCGTTGAAGATCTTGAGGGGGCGGGGTGGGGAGCTTTCTTT. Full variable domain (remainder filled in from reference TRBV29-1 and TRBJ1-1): SAVISQKPSRDICQRGTSLTIQCQVDSQVTMMFWYRQQPGQSLTLIATANQGSEATYESGFVIDKFPISRPNLTFSTLTVSNMSPEDSSIYLCSVEDLEGAGWGAFFGQGTRLTVV.

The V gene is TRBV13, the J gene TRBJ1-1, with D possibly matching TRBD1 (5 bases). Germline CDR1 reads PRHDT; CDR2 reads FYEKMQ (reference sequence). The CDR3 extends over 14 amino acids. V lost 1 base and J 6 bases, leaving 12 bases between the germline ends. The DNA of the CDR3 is TGTGCCAGCAGCTTAGTTCCAGGGATGCCTGAAGCTTTCTTT. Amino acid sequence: CASSLVPGMPEAFF. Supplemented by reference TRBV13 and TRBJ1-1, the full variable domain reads AAGVIQSPRHLIKEKRETATLKCYPIPRHDTVYWYQQGPGQDPQFLISFYEKMQSDKGSIPDRFSAQQFSDYHSELNMSSLELGDSALYFCASSLVPGMPEAFFGQGTRLTVV.

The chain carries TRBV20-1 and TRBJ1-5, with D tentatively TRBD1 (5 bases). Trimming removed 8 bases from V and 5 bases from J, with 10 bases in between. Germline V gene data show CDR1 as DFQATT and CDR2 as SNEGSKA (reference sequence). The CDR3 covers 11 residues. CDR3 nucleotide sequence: TGCAGTCGAACAGGTTATCAGCCCCAGCATTTT. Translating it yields CSRTGYQPQHF.

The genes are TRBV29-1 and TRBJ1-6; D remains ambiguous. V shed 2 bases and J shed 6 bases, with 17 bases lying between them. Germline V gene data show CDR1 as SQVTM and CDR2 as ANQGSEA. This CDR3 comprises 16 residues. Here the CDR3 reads CSVEWAGSHSNSPLHF. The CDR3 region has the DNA TGCAGCGTTGAATGGGCGGGCAGCCACTCTAATTCACCCCTCCACTTT.

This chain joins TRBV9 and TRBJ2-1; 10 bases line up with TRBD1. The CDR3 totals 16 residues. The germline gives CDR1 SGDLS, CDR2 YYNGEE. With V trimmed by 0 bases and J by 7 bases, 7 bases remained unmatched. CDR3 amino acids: CASSVEGQGLINEQFF. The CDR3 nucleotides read TGTGCCAGCAGCGTAGAGGGACAGGGGCTGATAAATGAGCAGTTCTTC.

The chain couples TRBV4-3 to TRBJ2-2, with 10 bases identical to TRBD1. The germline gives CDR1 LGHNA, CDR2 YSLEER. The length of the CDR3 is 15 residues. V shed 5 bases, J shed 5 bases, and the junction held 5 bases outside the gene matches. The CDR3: CASSTDRGPTGELFF. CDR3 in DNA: TGCGCCAGCAGCACAGACAGGGGGCCGACCGGGGAGCTGTTTTTT.

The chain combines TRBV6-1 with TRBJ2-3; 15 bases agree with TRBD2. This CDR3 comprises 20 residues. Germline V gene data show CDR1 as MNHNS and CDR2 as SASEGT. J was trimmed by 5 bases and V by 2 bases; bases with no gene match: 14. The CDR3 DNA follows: TGTGCCAGCAGTGAATCGCGGGACCCCGGGACTAGCGGGAGGATAGATACGCAGTATTTT. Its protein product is CASSESRDPGTSGRIDTQYF.

CDR3 in DNA: TGTGCCTGGAGTGGAGGGGGCGGTACAGATACGCAGTATTTT. It specifies CAWSGGGGTDTQYF. The J gene is TRBJ2-3, the V gene TRBV30; TRBD1 aligns across 7 bases. Trimming removed 1 base from V and 3 bases from J; junction bases left unmatched: 4. This CDR3 region has 14 residues. Germline loops: CDR1 GTSNPN, CDR2 SVGIG (reference sequence).

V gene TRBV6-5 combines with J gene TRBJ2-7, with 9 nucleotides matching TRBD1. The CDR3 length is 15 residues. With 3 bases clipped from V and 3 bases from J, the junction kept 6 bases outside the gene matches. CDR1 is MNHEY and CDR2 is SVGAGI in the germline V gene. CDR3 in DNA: TGTGCCAGCAGTTATGCCGGGACAGGGAACTACGAGCAGTACTTC. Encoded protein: CASSYAGTGNYEQYF.

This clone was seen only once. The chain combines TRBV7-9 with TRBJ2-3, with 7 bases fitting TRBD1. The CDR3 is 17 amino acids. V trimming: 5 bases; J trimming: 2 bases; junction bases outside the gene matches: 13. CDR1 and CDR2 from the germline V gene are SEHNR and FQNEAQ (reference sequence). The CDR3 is CASSLPRGQRDTDTQYF. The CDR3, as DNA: TGTGCCAGCAGCCTCCCCCGGGGACAGCGTGACACAGATACGCAGTATTTT. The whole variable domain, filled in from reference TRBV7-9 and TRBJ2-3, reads DTGVSQNPRHKITKRGQNVTFRCDPISEHNRLYWYRQTLGQGPEFLTYFQNEAQLEKSRLLSDRFSAERPKGSFSTLEIQRTEQGDSAMYLCASSLPRGQRDTDTQYFGPGTRLTVL.

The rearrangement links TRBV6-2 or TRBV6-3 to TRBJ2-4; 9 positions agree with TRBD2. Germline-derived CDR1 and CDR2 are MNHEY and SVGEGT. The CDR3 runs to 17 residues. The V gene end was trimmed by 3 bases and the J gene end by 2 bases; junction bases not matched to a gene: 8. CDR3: CASSYVRGGGTKNIQYF. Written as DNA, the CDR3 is TGTGCCAGCAGTTATGTGCGGGGGGGCGGGACCAAAAACATTCAGTACTTC.

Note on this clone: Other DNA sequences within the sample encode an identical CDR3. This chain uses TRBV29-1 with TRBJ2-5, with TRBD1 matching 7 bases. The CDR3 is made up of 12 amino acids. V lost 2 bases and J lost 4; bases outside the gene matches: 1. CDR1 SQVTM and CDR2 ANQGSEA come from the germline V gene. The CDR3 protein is CSVERQGETQYF. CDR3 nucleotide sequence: TGCAGCGTTGAACGACAGGGAGAGACCCAGTACTTC.

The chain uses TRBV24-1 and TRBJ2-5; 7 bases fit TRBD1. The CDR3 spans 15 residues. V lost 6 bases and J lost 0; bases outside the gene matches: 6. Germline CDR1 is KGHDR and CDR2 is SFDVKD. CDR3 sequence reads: CATSSRQGDQETQYF. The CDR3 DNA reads TGTGCCACCAGTTCTAGACAGGGCGACCAAGAGACCCAGTACTTC.

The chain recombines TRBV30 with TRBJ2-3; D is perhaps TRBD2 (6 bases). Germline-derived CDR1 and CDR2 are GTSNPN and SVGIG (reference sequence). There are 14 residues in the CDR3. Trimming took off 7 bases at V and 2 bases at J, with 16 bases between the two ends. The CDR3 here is CASIPPGDTDTQYF. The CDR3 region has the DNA TGTGCCTCGATTCCCCCGGGGGACACAGATACGCAGTATTTT.

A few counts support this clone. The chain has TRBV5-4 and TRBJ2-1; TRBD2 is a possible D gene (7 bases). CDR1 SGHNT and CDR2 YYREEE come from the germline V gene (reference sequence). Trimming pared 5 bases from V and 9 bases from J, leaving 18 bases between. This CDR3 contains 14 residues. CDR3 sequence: CASSPGGRGSEQFF. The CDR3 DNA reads TGTGCCAGCAGTCCGGGAGGAAGGGGGAGTGAGCAGTTCTTC.

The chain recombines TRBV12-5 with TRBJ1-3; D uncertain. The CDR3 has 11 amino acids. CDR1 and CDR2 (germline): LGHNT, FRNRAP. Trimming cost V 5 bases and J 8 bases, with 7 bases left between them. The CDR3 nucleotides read TGTGCTAGTGGTCGGGAGGACACCATATATTTT. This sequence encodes CASGREDTIYF. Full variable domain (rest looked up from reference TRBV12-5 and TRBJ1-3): DARVTQTPRHKVTEMGQEVTMRCQPILGHNTVFWYRQTMMQGLELLAYFRNRAPLDDSGMPKDRFSAEMPDATLATLKIQPSEPRDSAVYFCASGREDTIYFGEGSWLTVV.

The CDR3 DNA reads TGTGCCAGCAGCTTAGCGAACACAGCGGACGAGCAGTACTTC. This translates into CASSLANTADEQYF. The rearrangement uses TRBV7-9 and TRBJ2-7, with D perhaps TRBD2 (5 bases). CDR3 length: 14 amino acids. Trimming took 0 bases from V and 5 from J, leaving 11 bases between them. CDR1 SEHNR and CDR2 FQNEAQ come from the germline V gene (reference sequence).

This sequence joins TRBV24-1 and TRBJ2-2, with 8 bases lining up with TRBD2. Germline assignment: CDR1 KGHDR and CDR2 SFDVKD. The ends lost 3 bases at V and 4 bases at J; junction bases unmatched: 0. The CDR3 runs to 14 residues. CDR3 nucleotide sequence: TGTGCCACCAGTGATGCGGGGGGCACCGGGGAGCTGTTTTTT. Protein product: CATSDAGGTGELFF.